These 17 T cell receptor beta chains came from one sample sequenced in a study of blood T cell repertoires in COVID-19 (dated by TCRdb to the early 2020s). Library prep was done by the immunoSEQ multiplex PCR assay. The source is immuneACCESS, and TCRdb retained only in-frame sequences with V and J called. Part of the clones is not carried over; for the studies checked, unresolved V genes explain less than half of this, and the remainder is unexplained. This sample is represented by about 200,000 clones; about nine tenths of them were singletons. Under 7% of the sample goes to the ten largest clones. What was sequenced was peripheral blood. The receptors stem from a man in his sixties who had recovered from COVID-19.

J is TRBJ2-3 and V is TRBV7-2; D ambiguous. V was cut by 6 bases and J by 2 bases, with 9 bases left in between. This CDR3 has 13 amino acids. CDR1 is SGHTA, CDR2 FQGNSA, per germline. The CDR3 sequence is CASSLQFTDTQYF. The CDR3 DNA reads TGTGCCAGCAGTCTTCAGTTCACAGATACGCAGTATTTT.

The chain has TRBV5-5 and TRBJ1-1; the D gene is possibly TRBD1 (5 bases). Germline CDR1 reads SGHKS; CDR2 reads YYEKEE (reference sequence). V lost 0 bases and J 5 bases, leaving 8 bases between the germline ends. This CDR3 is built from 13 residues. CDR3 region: CASSLGRGTEAFF. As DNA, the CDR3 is TGTGCCAGCAGCTTGGGGCGGGGGACTGAAGCTTTCTTT.

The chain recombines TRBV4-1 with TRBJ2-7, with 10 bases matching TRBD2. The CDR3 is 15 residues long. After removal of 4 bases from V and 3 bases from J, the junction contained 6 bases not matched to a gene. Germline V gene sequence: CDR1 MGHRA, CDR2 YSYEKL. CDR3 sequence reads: CASSPWTSGDYEQYF. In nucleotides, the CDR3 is TGCGCCAGCAGCCCCTGGACTAGCGGAGACTACGAGCAGTACTTC.

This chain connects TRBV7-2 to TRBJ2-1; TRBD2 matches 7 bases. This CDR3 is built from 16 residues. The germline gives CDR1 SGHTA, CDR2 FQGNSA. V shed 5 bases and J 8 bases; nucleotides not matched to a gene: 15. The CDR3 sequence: CASSRQRRGEGHEQFF. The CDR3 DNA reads TGTGCCAGCAGCCGCCAGAGGCGCGGGGAGGGGCATGAGCAGTTCTTC. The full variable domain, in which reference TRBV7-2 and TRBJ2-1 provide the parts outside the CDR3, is GAGVSQSPSNKVTEKGKDVELRCDPISGHTALYWYRQSLGQGLEFLIYFQGNSAPDKSGLPSDRFSAERTGGSVSTLTIQRTQQEDSAVYLCASSRQRRGEGHEQFFGPGTRLTVL.

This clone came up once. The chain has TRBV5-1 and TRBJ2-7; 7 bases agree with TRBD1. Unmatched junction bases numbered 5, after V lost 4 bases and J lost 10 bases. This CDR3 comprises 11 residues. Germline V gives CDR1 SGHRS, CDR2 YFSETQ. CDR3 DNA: TGCGCCAGCAGCCCAGGACAGGCCCAGTACTTC. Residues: CASSPGQAQYF.

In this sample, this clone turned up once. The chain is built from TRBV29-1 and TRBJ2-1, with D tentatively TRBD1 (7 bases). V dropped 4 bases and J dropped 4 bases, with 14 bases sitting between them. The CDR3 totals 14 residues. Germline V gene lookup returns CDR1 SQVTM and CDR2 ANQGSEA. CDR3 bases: TGCAGCGTTGCGCGCGGGACAGCATACAATGAGCAGTTCTTC. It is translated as CSVARGTAYNEQFF.

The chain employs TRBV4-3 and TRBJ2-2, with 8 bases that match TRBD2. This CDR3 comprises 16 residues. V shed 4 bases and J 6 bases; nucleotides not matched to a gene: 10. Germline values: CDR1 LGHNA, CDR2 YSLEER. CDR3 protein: CASSRAWVGRAGELFF. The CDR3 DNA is TGCGCCAGCAGCCGGGCCTGGGTCGGGAGGGCCGGGGAGCTGTTTTTT.

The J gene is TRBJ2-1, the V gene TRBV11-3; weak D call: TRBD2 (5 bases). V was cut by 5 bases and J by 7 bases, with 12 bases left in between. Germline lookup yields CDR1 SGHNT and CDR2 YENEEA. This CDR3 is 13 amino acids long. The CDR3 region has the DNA TGTGCCAGCAGCCTACGGAGCGGTAATGAGCAGTTCTTC. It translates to CASSLRSGNEQFF.

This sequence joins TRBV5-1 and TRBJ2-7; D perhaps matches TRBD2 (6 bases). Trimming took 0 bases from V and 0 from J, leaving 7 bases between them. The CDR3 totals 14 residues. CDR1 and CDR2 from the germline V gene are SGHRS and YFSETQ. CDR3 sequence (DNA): TGCGCCAGCAGCTTGGGGGGAGGCTCCTACGAGCAGTACTTC. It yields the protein CASSLGGGSYEQYF.

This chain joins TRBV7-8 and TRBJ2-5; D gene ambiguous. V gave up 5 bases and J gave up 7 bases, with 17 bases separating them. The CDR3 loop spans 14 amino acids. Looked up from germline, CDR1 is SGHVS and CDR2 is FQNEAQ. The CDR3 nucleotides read TGTGCCAGCAGCCTCGGTACCGTCCCTTCGACCCAGTACTTC. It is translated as CASSLGTVPSTQYF.

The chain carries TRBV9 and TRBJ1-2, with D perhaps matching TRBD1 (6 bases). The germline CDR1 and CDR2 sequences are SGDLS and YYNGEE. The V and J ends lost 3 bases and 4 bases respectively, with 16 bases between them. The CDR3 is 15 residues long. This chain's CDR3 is CASSGGHRRLYGYTF. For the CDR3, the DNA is TGTGCCAGCAGCGGGGGACACAGGAGACTCTATGGCTACACCTTC. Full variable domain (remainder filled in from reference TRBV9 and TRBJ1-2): DSGVTQTPKHLITATGQRVTLRCSPRSGDLSVYWYQQSLDQGLQFLIQYYNGEERAKGNILERFSAQQFPDLHSELNLSSLELGDSALYFCASSGGHRRLYGYTFGSGTRLTVV.

The CDR3 nucleotides are TGTGCCAGCTCACCGGGTCAGGTTAATGAAAAACTGTTTTTT. Translation: CASSPGQVNEKLFF. The rearrangement joins TRBV18 to TRBJ1-4; no clear D. Trimming cost V 3 bases and J 4 bases, with 9 bases left between them. The CDR3 loop spans 14 amino acids. Germline V gene lookup returns CDR1 KGHSH and CDR2 LQKENI.

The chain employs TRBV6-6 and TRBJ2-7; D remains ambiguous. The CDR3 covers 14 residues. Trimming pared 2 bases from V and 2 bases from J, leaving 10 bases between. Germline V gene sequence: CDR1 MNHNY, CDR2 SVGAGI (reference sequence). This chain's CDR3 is CASSYGSQPYEQYF. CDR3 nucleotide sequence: TGTGCCAGCAGTTACGGGTCACAGCCCTACGAGCAGTACTTC.

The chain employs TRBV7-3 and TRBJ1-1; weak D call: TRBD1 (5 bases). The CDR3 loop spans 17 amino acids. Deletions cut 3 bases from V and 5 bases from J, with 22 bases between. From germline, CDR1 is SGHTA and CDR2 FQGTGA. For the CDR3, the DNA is TGTGCCAGCAGCTTCGGATCCCGGGGGGGGAGGCGGACTGAAGCTTTCTTT. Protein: CASSFGSRGGRRTEAFF.

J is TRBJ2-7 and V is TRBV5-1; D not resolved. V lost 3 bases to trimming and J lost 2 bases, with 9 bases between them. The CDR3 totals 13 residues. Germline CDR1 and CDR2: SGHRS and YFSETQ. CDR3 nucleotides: TGCGCCAGCAGCTCTAGTGATCCCTACGAGCAGTACTTC. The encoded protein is CASSSSDPYEQYF. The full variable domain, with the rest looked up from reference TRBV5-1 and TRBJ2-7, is KAGVTQTPRYLIKTRGQQVTLSCSPISGHRSVSWYQQTPGQGLQFLFEYFSETQRNKGNFPGRFSGRQFSNSRSEMNVSTLELGDSALYLCASSSSDPYEQYFGPGTRLTVT.

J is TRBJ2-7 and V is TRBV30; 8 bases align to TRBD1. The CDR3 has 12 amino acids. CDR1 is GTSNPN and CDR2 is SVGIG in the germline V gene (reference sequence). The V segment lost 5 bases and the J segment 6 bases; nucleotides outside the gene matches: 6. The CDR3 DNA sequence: TGTGCCTGGGGTCGACAGGGGCTCGAGCAGTACTTC. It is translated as CAWGRQGLEQYF.

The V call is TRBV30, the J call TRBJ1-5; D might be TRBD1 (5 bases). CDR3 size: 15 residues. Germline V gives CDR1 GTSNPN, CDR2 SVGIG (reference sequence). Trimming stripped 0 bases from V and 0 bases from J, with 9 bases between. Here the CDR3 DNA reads TGTGCCTGGAGTGTAGGGGCTTATAGCAATCAGCCCCAGCATTTT. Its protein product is CAWSVGAYSNQPQHF.